The present T cell receptor beta chain was sequenced within a study of CD8+CD57+ T cells in acquired aplastic anemia. CD8+CD57+ cell expansion, shown by flow cytometry, had occurred in the patients selected for sequencing. TCR beta VDJ and CDR3 profiles were obtained from a genomic DNA template. Each CDR3 protein is one row after TCRdb ran MiXCR on the reads. The sample lists about 40,000 distinct CDR3 sequences, 60% to 80% occurring once. General study points: Levels of CD8+ Simpson's diversity were not significantly distinct in patients versus controls. Almost 30 CD8+ CDR3 sequences occurred in both the patients and the controls.

A few counts support this clonotype. Its antigen is as yet unknown. Germline CDR1 reads SEHNR; CDR2 reads FQNEAQ (reference sequence). This CDR3 has 14 amino acids. Trimming took 5 bases from V and 7 from J; bases not matched to a gene: 4. The V and J genes are TRBV7-9 and TRBJ1-6; TRBD1 aligns across 8 bases. The TCR sequence derives from a human donor with aplastic anemia. Source material: sorted CD4+, CD8+, or CD8+CD57+ T cells (not recorded which) from PBMCs. CDR3 residues: CASSTGTGNSPLHF. The CDR3 DNA is TGTGCCAGCAGCACCGGGACAGGAAATTCACCCCTCCACTTT.